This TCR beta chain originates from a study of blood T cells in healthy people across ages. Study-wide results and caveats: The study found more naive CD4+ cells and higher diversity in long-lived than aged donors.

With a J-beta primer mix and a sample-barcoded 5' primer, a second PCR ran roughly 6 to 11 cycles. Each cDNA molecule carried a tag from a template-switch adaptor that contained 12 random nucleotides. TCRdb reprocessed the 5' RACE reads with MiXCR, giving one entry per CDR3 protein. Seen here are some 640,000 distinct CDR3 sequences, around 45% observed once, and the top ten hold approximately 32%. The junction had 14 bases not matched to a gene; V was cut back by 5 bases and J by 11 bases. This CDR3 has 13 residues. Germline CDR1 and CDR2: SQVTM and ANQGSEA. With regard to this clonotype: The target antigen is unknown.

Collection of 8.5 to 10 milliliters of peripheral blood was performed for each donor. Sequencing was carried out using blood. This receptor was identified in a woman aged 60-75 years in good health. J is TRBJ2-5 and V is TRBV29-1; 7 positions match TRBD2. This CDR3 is CSVSGGTGFEQYF. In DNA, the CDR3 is TGCAGCGTTTCCGGGGGGACTGGTTTTGAGCAGTACTTC.